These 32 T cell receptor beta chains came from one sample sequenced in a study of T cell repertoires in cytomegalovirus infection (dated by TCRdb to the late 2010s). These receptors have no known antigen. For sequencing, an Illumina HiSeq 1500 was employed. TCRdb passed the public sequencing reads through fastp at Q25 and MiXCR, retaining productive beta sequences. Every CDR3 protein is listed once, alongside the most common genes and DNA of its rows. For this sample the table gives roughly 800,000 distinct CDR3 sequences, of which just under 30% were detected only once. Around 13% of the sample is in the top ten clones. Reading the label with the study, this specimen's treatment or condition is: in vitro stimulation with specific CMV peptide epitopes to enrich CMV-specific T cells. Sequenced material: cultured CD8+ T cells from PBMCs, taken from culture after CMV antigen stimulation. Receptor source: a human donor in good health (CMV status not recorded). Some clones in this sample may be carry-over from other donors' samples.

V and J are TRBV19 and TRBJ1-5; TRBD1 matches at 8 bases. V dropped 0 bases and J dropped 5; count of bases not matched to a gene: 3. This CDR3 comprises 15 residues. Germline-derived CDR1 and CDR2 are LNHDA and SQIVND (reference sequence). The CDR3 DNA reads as TGTGCCAGTAGTATAGAGAGGACAGGGTATCAGCCCCAGCATTTT. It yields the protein CASSIERTGYQPQHF.

The CDR3 is CATSDSSGGPTDTQYF. DNA of the CDR3: TGTGCCACCAGTGATTCCAGCGGGGGACCCACAGATACGCAGTATTTT. This rearrangement joins TRBV24-1 to TRBJ2-3; TRBD2 aligns across 8 bases. Trimming cost V 2 bases and J 2 bases; bases outside gene matches: 5. The CDR3 extends over 16 amino acids. The germline gives CDR1 KGHDR, CDR2 SFDVKD.

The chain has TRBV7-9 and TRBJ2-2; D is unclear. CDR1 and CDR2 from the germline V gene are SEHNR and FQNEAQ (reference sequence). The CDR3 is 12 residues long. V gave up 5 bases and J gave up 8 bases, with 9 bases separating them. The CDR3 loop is CASSLQLGELFF. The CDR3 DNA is TGTGCCAGCAGCCTACAATTAGGGGAGCTGTTTTTT.

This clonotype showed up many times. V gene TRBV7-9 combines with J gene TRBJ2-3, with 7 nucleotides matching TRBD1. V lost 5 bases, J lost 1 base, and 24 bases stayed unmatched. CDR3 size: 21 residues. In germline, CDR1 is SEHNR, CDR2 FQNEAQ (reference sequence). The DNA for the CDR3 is TGTGCCAGCAGCCAACTAGTGTCCGGGGACAGAGAACCTGACGGCACAGATACGCAGTATTTT. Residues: CASSQLVSGDREPDGTDTQYF.

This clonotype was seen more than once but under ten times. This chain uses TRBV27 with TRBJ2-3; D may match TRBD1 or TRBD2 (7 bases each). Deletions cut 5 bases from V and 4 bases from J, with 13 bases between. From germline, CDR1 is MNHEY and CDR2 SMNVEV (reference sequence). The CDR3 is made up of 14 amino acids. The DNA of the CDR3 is TGTGCCAGCAGTCCCAGGGGGAGGGCAGATACGCAGTATTTT. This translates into CASSPRGRADTQYF.

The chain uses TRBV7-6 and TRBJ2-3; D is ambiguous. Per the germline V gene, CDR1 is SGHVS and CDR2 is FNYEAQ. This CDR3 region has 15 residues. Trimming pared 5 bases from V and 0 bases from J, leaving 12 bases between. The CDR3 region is CASSTMASSTDTQYF. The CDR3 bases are TGTGCCAGCAGCACTATGGCATCTAGCACAGATACGCAGTATTTT.

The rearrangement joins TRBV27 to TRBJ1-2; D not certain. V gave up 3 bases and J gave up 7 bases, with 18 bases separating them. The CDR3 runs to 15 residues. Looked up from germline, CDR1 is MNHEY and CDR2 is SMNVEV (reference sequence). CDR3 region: CASSFAQQYGSGYTF. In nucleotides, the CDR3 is TGTGCCAGCAGTTTTGCCCAACAGTATGGCTCTGGCTACACCTTC.

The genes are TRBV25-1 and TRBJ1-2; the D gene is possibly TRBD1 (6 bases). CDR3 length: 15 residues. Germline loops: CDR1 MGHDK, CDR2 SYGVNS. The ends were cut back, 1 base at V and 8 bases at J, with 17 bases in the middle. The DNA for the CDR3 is TGTGCCAGCAGTGAATCTTTTACAGGGCCGTGGGGCTACACCTTC. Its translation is CASSESFTGPWGYTF.

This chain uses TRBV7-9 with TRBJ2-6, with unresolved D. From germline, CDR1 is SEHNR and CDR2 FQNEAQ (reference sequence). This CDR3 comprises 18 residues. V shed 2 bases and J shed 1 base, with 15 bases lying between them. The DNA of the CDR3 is TGTGCCAGCAGCTTAAACGGGCAGGCGATATCTGGGGCCAACGTCCTGACTTTC. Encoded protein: CASSLNGQAISGANVLTF. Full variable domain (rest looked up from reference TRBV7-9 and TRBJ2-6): DTGVSQNPRHKITKRGQNVTFRCDPISEHNRLYWYRQTLGQGPEFLTYFQNEAQLEKSRLLSDRFSAERPKGSFSTLEIQRTEQGDSAMYLCASSLNGQAISGANVLTFGAGSRLTVL.

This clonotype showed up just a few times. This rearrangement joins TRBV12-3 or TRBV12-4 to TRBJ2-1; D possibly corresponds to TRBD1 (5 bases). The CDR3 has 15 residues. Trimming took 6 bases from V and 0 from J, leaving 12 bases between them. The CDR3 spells CASSKTASSYNEQFF. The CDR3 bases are TGTGCCAGCAGCAAGACAGCTAGCTCCTACAATGAGCAGTTCTTC.

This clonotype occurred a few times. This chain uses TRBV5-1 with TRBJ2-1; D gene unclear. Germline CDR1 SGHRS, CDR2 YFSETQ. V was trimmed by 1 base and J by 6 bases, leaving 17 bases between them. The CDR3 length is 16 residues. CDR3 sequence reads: CASSLYQLQRFNEQFF. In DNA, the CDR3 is TGCGCCAGCAGCTTGTACCAACTCCAAAGATTCAATGAGCAGTTCTTC.

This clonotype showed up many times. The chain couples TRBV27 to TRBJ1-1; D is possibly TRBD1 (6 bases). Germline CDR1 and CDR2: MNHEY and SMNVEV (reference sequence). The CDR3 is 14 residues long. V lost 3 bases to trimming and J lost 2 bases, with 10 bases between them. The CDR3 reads CASSLTGTNTEAFF. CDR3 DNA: TGTGCCAGCAGTTTGACAGGAACTAACACTGAAGCTTTCTTT.

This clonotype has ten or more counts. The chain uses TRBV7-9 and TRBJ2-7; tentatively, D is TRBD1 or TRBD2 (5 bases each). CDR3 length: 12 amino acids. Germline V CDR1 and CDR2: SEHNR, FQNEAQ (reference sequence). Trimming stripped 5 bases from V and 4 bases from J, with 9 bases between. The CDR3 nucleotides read TGTGCCAGCAGCCACGAGGGGTACGAGCAGTACGTC. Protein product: CASSHEGYEQYV.

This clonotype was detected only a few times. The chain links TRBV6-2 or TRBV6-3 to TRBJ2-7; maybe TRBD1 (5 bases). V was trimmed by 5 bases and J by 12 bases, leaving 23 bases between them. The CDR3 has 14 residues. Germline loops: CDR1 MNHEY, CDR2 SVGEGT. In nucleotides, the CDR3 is TGTGCCAGCAGTGAATTACGTGGGGCCTCGCGTGTGTACGTC. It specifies CASSELRGASRVYV.

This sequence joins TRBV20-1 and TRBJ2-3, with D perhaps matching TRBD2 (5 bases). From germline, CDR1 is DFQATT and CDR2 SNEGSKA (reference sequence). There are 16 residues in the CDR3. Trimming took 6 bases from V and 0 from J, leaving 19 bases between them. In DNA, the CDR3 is TGCAGTGCCAGTCGCCGGACTTCCTTTAGCACAGATACGCAGTATTTT. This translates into CSASRRTSFSTDTQYF.

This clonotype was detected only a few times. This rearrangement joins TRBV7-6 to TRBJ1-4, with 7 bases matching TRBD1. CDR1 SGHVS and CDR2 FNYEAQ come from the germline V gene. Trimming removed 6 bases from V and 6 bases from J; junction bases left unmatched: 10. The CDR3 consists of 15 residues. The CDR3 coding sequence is TGTGCCAGCAGGACCCCCGGGACAGACGATGAAAAACTGTTTTTT. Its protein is CASRTPGTDDEKLFF.

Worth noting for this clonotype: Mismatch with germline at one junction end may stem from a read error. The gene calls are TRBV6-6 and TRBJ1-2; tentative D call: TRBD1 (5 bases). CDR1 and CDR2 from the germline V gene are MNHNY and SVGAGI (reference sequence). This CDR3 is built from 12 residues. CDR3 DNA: TGTGCCGGCAGTTACGGGGACGGTCCCTACACCTTC. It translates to CAGSYGDGPYTF.

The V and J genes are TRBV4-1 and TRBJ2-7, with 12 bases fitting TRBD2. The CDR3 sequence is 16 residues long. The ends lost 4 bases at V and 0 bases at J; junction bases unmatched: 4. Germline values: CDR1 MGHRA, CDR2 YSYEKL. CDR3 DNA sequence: TGCGCCAGCAGCCGACTAGCGGGGGACCCCTCCTACGAGCAGTACTTC. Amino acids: CASSRLAGDPSYEQYF.

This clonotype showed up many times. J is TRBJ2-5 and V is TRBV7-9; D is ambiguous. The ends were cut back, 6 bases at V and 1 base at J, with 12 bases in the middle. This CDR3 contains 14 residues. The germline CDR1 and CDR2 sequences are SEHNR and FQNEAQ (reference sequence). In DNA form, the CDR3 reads TGTGCCAGCAGTCCCCCGTGGGGCCAAGAGACCCAGTACTTC. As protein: CASSPPWGQETQYF.

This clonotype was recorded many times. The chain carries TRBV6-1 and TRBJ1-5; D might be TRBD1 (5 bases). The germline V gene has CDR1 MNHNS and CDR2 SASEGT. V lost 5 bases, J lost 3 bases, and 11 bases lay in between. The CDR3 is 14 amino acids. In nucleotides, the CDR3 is TGTGCCAGCAGTTTAACCGGGGCCAATCAGCCCCAGCATTTT. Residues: CASSLTGANQPQHF.

CDR3 in amino acids: CASSRSTGGDEQYF. Here the CDR3 DNA reads TGTGCCAGCAGTAGATCGACAGGGGGGGACGAGCAGTACTTC. The V gene is TRBV12-3 or TRBV12-4, the J gene TRBJ2-7, with 9 positions matching TRBD1. The CDR3 has 14 residues. The V gene end was trimmed by 5 bases and the J gene end by 5 bases; junction bases not matched to a gene: 7.

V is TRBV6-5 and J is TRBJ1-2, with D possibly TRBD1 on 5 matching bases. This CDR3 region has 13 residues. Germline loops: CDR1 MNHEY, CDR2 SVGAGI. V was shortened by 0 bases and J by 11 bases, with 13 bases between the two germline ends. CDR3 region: CASSYSGGAPYTF. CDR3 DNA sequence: TGTGCCAGCAGTTACTCAGGCGGGGCGCCTTACACCTTC.

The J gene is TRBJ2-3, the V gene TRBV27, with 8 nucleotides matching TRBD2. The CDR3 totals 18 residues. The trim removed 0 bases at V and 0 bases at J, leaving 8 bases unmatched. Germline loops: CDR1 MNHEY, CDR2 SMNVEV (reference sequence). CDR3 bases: TGTGCCAGCAGTTTATCGGCAAGAGCGGGGGTTAGCACAGATACGCAGTATTTT. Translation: CASSLSARAGVSTDTQYF.

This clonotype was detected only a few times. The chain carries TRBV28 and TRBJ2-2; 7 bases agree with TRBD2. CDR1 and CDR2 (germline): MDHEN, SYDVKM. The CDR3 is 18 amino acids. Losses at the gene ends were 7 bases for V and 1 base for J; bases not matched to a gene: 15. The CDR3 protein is CASMELYGGGLNTGELFF. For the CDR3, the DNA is TGTGCCAGCATGGAACTTTATGGCGGGGGACTGAACACCGGGGAGCTGTTTTTT.

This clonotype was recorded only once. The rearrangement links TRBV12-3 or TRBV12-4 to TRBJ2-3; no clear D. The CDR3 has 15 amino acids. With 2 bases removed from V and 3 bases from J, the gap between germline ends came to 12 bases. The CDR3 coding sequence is TGTGCCAGCAGTTTACCCTCGATCGTAACAGATACGCAGTATTTT. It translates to CASSLPSIVTDTQYF.

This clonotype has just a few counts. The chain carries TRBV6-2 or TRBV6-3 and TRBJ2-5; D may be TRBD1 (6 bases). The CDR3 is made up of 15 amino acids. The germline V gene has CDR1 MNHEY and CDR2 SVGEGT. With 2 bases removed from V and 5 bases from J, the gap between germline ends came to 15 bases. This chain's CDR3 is CASSYGQGRGETQYF. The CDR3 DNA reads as TGTGCCAGCAGTTACGGGCAGGGGAGAGGGGAGACCCAGTACTTC.

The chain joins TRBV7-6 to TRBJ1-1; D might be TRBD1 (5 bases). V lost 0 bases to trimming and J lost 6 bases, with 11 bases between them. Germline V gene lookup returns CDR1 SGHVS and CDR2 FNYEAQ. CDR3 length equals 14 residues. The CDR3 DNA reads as TGTGCCAGCAGCTTAGCAGGGGCGGGGTCTGAAGCTTTCTTT. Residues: CASSLAGAGSEAFF.

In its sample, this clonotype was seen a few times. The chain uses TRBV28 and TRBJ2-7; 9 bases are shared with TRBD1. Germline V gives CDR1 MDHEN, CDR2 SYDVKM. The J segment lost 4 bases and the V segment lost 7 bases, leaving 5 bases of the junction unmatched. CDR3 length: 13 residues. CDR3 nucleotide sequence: TGTGCCAGCACCGGGACAGGGATTTACGAGCAGTACGTC. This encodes CASTGTGIYEQYV.

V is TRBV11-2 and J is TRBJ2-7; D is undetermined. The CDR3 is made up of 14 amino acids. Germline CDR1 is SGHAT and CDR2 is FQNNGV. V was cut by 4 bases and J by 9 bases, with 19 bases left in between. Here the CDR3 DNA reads TGTGCCAGCAGCTCCTGGACCTCACCCTGGGGGCAGTACGTC. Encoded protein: CASSSWTSPWGQYV.

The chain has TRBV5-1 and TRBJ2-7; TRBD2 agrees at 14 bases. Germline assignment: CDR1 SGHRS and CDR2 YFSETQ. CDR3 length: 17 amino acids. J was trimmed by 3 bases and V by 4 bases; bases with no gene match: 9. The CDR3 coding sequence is TGCGCCAGCAGCGGATCAGGACTAGCGGGGGGCCTCTACGAGCAGTACTTC. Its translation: CASSGSGLAGGLYEQYF.

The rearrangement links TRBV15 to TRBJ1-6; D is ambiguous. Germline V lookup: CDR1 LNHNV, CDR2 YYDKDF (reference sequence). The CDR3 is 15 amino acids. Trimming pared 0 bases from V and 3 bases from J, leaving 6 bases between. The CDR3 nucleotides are TGTGCCACCAGCAGAGATCTGGGCTATAATTCACCCCTCCACTTT. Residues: CATSRDLGYNSPLHF.

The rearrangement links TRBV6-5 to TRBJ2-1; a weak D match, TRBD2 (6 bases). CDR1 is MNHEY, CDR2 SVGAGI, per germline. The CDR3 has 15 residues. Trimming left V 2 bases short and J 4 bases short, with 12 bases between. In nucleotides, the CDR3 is TGTGCCAGCAGTTACGGCGGGGAGGCATACAATGAGCAGTTCTTC. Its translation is CASSYGGEAYNEQFF.